Listed below are T cell receptor beta chains from one sample, sequenced in a study of PD-L1 blockade in urothelial cancer. TCRdb keeps only in-frame clones here, not all; method: immunoSEQ multiplex PCR. The sample has some 20,000 clones; just over 85% are singletons. The sequencing used PBMCs, collected around atezolizumab (anti-PD-L1) treatment. The receptors here all came from a man in his fifties with urothelial cancer. Both conserved end residues are part of each CDR3. D genes are given only for firm matches. Part of the rows lack a size; the others show once, few, many or a class for expanded clones.

>TRBJ1-2|14|NA|TRBV5-1|TRBD1
TGCGCCAGCAGCTTGGGGGACAGGGACTATGGCTACACCTTC
CASSLGDRDYGYTF
>TRBJ2-5|15|NA|TRBV7-9|TRBD1
TGTGCCAGCAGCTTAGGACAGGGGGCTGGAGAGACCCAGTACTTC
CASSLGQGAGETQYF
>TRBJ2-7|16|NA|TRBV5-6|NA
TGTGCCAGCAGCTTAGGATTGGAGGGTAACCTCTACGAGCAGTACTTC
CASSLGLEGNLYEQYF
>TRBJ2-7|15|NA|TRBV7-2|TRBD2
TGTGCCAGCAGCTTAGAGGGACTAGCGGCTTACGAGCAGTACTTC
CASSLEGLAAYEQYF
>TRBJ2-7|15|NA|TRBV19|TRBD1
TGTGCCAGTAGTATAGACCAGGGGGCCGGTTACGAGCAGTACTTC
CASSIDQGAGYEQYF
>TRBJ1-1|15|NA|TRBV28|TRBD1
TGTGCCAGCAGTGCTCGGGACAGAGACGCCACTGAAGCTTTCTTT
CASSARDRDATEAFF
>TRBJ2-3|15|NA|TRBV19|NA
TGTGCCAGTAGTATCAGGCGGGATGGGGGGGATACGCAGTATTTT
CASSIRRDGGDTQYF
>TRBJ1-1|16|few|TRBV19|TRBD1
TGTGCCAGTAGTATTCCAGGGGGCGACCGGAGCACTGAAGCTTTCTTT
CASSIPGGDRSTEAFF
>TRBJ1-6|14|NA|TRBV2|TRBD1
TGTGCCAGCAGGCCGGGACAGGGAAATTCACCCCTCCACTTT
CASRPGQGNSPLHF
>TRBJ1-1|13|NA|TRBV7-6|NA
TGTGCCAGCAGCTCACGGGGGAACACTGAAGCTTTCTTT
CASSSRGNTEAFF
>TRBJ2-7|12|NA|TRBV2|TRBD1
TGTGCCGCGACAGGGGTCACCTACGAGCAGTACTTC
CAATGVTYEQYF
>TRBJ1-1|13|NA|TRBV7-9|TRBD1
TGTGCCAGCCGAAGACAGGGAGCCACTGAAGCTTTCTTT
CASRRQGATEAFF
>TRBJ2-5|16|NA|TRBV7-8|TRBD2
TGTGCCAGCAGCCACCTAGCGGGCCCGCGCCAAGAGACCCAGTACTTC
CASSHLAGPRQETQYF
>TRBJ2-2|14|NA|TRBV10-3|TRBD2
TGTGCCATCGCTACTAGCGGGAACACCGGGGAGCTGTTTTTT
CAIATSGNTGELFF
>TRBJ1-2|14|NA|TRBV10-3|TRBD1
TGTGCCATCAGTGAGTCGGACAGGGAGGGCGGCTACACCTTC
CAISESDREGGYTF
>TRBJ2-3|16|once|TRBV5-6|NA
TGTGCCAGCAGCGCCAGGGGGGTGGGCGGCACAGATACGCAGTATTTT
CASSARGVGGTDTQYF
>TRBJ2-7|13|few|TRBV30|TRBD1
TGTGCCTGGAGAGCACAGGGGGTCTACGAGCAGTACTTC
CAWRAQGVYEQYF
>TRBJ1-6|14|NA|TRBV28|NA
TGTGCCAGCAGTTCAGGGGCAGGTAATTCACCCCTCCACTTT
CASSSGAGNSPLHF
>TRBJ1-1|14|NA|TRBV7-6|NA
TGTGCCAGCAGCTCAAGAGGCGAAACATCTGAAGCTTTCTTT
CASSSRGETSEAFF
>TRBJ2-4|12|NA|TRBV27|TRBD1
TGTGCCAGCAGTTCCAACAGGGGCGTTCAGTACTTC
CASSSNRGVQYF
>TRBJ1-5|13|few|TRBV7-2|NA
TGTGCCAGCAGCGAGAGTCCTGGGGCGCCCCAGCATTTT
CASSESPGAPQHF
>TRBJ2-7|13|NA|TRBV27|TRBD2
TGTGCCAGCAGTTCCGGGACTAAATACGAGCAGTACTTC
CASSSGTKYEQYF
>TRBJ2-3|14|NA|TRBV11-2|TRBD1
TGTGCCAGCAGCTCCCGGACAGGGTCCCATACGCAGTATTTT
CASSSRTGSHTQYF
>TRBJ2-1|15|once|TRBV9|NA
TGTGCCAGCAGCGTAGGAGGGGGTCTTTTAAATGAGCAGTTCTTC
CASSVGGGLLNEQFF
>TRBJ2-5|15|NA|TRBV15|TRBD2
TGTGCCACCAGCGGCGCGGGGGTTCCTTTAGAGACCCAGTACTTC
CATSGAGVPLETQYF
>TRBJ2-1|14|NA|TRBV30|TRBD1
TGTGCCTGGAAGAACAGGGGCTCCTACAATGAGCAGTTCTTC
CAWKNRGSYNEQFF
>TRBJ2-3|14|NA|TRBV28|TRBD1
TGTGCCAGCAGTACACGACAGGGAACAGATACGCAGTATTTT
CASSTRQGTDTQYF
>TRBJ1-5|16|NA|TRBV12-5|TRBD1
TGTGCTAGTGCCCCGCCGACAGGGGGCTTACTTAAGCCCCAGCATTTT
CASAPPTGGLLKPQHF
>TRBJ2-2|17|NA|TRBV7-9|NA
TGTGCCAGCAGCTTACCCCCTCCCGCAGGAGCGGGCGGGGAGCTGTTTTTT
CASSLPPPAGAGGELFF
>TRBJ2-5|13|NA|TRBV6-5|NA
TGTGCCAGCTCCCTACTGGAGGTGGAGACCCAGTACTTC
CASSLLEVETQYF
>TRBJ1-1|15|NA|TRBV6-6|NA
TGTGCCAGCAGATACCCCAGTGACAGGAACACTGAAGCTTTCTTT
CASRYPSDRNTEAFF
>TRBJ1-2|15|medium-sized|TRBV30|NA
TGTGCCTGGGCGATGGAGGCTGCCCTTTTGGAGGACTACACCTTC
CAWAMEAALLEDYTF
>TRBJ2-5|16|NA|TRBV5-1|TRBD2
TGCGCCAGCAGCTCCCCTGGGGGGGTAGGGGTGGAGACCCAGTACTTC
CASSSPGGVGVETQYF
>TRBJ2-7|14|NA|TRBV27|NA
TGTGCCAGCAGTTTCAAGGACTTCCCCTACGAGCAGTACTTC
CASSFKDFPYEQYF
>TRBJ2-1|16|NA|TRBV6-5|TRBD2
TGTGCCAGCAGTTCCTTAGGGACTAGCGGTAACAATGAGCAGTTCTTC
CASSSLGTSGNNEQFF
>TRBJ1-5|15|NA|TRBV15|NA
TGTGCCACCAGCAGACAGGGAAATAGCAATCAGCCCCAGCATTTT
CATSRQGNSNQPQHF
>TRBJ2-6|17|few|TRBV11-2|TRBD1
TGTGCCAGCAGCCTAGACAGGGGGGAACCTGGGGCCAACGTCCTGACTTTC
CASSLDRGEPGANVLTF
>TRBJ2-7|17|NA|TRBV27|NA
TGTGCCAGCAGTTTATATTACTACGGCCAGAGCTCCTACGAGCAGTACTTC
CASSLYYYGQSSYEQYF
>TRBJ2-1|17|once|TRBV18|NA
TGTGCCAGCTCACCGGTGGGGGCTACGGGATATAACAATGAGCAGTTCTTC
CASSPVGATGYNNEQFF
>TRBJ2-5|12|NA|TRBV30|NA
TGTGCCTGGAGTGTTCGGGGTGAGACCCAGTACTTC
CAWSVRGETQYF
>TRBJ1-1|12|NA|TRBV10-3|TRBD1
TGTGCCGTTGGACAGGGGGGGACTGAAGCTTTCTTT
CAVGQGGTEAFF
>TRBJ2-7|15|NA|TRBV6-5|TRBD1
TGTGCCAGCAGTCCCGGGACAGGGGGCTCCTACGAGCAGTACTTC
CASSPGTGGSYEQYF
>TRBJ2-7|14|NA|TRBV30|TRBD1
TGTGCCTGGAGCCGCGACAGGGGGCGTAACGAGCAGTACTTC
CAWSRDRGRNEQYF
>TRBJ2-5|15|NA|TRBV5-4|TRBD2
TGTGCCAGCGGTCTAGCGGGAGCTTATTGGGAGACCCAGTACTTC
CASGLAGAYWETQYF
>TRBJ1-5|17|NA|TRBV28|TRBD1
TGTGCCAGCAGTTCCGCTACGACAGGGAGGCGCAATCAGCCCCAGCATTTT
CASSSATTGRRNQPQHF
>TRBJ2-5|13|once|TRBV18|NA
TGTGCCAGCTCACCCTCCCTGCAAGAGACCCAGTACTTC
CASSPSLQETQYF